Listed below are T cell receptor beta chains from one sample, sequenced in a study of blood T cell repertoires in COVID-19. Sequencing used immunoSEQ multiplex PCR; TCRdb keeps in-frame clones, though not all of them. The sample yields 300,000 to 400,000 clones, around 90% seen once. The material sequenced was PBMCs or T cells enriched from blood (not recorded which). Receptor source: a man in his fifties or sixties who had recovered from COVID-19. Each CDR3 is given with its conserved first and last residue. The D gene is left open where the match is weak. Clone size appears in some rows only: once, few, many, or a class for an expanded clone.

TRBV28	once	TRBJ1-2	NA	TGTGCCAGCAGTTTACAGACCCTAGCTAACTATGGCTACACCTTC	CASSLQTLANYGYTF
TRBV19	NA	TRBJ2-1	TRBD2	TGTGCCAGTAGTGAATCTAGCGGACACCTCTACAATGAGCAGTTCTTC	CASSESSGHLYNEQFF
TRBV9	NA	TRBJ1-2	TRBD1	TGTGCCAGCACCCCAGAGGGGGCGGGTGGCTACACCTTC	CASTPEGAGGYTF
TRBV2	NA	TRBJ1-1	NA	TGTGCCAGCAGTGAATCCCCTCTGACAGCCATTGAAGCTTTCTTT	CASSESPLTAIEAFF
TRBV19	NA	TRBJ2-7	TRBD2	TGTGCCAGTAGTATGGGGGCGGGAGGGTCTCTGGGCGAGCAGTACTTC	CASSMGAGGSLGEQYF
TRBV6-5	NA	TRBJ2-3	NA	TGTGCCAGCAGTTCCGTCACAGATACGCAGTATTTT	CASSSVTDTQYF
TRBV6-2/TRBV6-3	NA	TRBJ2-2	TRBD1	TGTGCCAGCAGTTACCCCCTCGAAATCAGGGGGTTCACCGGGGAGCTGTTTTTT	CASSYPLEIRGFTGELFF
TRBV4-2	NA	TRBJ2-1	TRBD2	TGTGCCAGCAGCCAAGAGCGGGAGTTGGTGGGTGAGCAGTTCTTC	CASSQERELVGEQFF
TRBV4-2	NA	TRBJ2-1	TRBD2	TGTGCCAGCAGCCGCTGGACTAGCGGGAGTACGGACAATGAGCAGTTCTTC	CASSRWTSGSTDNEQFF
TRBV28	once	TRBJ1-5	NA	TGTGCCAGCAGTCGGGATAGCAATCAGCCCCAGCATTTT	CASSRDSNQPQHF
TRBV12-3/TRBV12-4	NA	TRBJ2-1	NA	TGTGCCAGCAGTATTACTAGGTTGTCGCAGTTCTTC	CASSITRLSQFF
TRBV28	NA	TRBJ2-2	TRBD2	TGTGCCAGCAGTCCCTTGGGGATAGCGGGAGTTACCGGGGAGCTGTTTTTT	CASSPLGIAGVTGELFF
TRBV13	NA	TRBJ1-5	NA	TGTGCCAGCAGCTTATCGGCGGTCAATCAGCCCCAGCATTTT	CASSLSAVNQPQHF
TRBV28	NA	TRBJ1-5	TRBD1	TGTGCCAGCAGTTTGTGGACAGGAAATCAGCCCCAGCATTTT	CASSLWTGNQPQHF
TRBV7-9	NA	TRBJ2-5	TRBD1	TGTGCCAGCAGCATGCCTACAGGGGGCCCCCAAGAGACCCAGTACTTC	CASSMPTGGPQETQYF
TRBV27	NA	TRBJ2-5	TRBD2	TGTGCCAGCAGTTTATCGTTCCTAGCGGGAGGCCTAGAGACCCAGTACTTC	CASSLSFLAGGLETQYF
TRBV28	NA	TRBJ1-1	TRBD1	TGTGCCAGCAGTCCGTCGACAGGGCCCAACACTGAAGCTTTCTTT	CASSPSTGPNTEAFF
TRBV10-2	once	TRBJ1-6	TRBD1	TGCGCCAGCAAGGGGACAGGAGATTCACCCCTCCACTTT	CASKGTGDSPLHF
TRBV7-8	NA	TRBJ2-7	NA	TGTGCCAGCAGCTCTGGGCTCGGCGAGCAGTACTTC	CASSSGLGEQYF
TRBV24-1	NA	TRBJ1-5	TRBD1	TGTGCCACCAGTGAAGCAATCGGGACAGGGTACGATCAGCCCCAGCATTTT	CATSEAIGTGYDQPQHF
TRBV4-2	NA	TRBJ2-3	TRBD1	TGTGCCAGCAGCCAACCTGACAGGGTTTTCACAGATACGCAGTATTTT	CASSQPDRVFTDTQYF
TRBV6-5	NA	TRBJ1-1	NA	TGTGCCAGCAGTTACGACCGGACATCCTGGGAAACTGAAGCTTTCTTT	CASSYDRTSWETEAFF
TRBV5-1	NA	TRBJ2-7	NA	TGCGCCAGCAGCTTGGATGCGCACGAGCAGTACTTC	CASSLDAHEQYF
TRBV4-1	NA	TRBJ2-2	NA	TGCGCCAGCAGCCCCCCCCCGGGAGTAAACACCGGGGAGCTGTTTTTT	CASSPPPGVNTGELFF
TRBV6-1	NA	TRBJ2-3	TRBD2	TGTGCCAGCAGTGATCGCCGACTAGCGGGTAGGACAGATACGCAGTATTTT	CASSDRRLAGRTDTQYF
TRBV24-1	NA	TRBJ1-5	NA	TGTGCCACCAGCTTTACAGGGTGGGACAATCAGCCCCAGCATTTT	CATSFTGWDNQPQHF
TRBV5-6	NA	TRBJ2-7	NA	TGTGCCAGCAGCTTGTACAGGAGCGAGCAGTACTTC	CASSLYRSEQYF